This TCR beta chain originates from a study of CD8 T cells in ankylosing spondylitis. The V gene's germline CDR1 is SGHAT and CDR2 FQNNGV. Deletions cut 0 bases from V and 2 bases from J, with 10 bases between. The CDR3 spans 15 residues. Comments on this clonotype: Its target is not known.

Construction of TCR beta libraries was performed using quantitative 5'-RACE with molecular barcodes. A single record per CDR3 protein comes from TCRdb applying MiXCR to the 5' RACE reads. The sample lists around 150,000 distinct CDR3 sequences, about a third seen once, with 5.5% to 7.5% in the top ten. Study-level results: Ankylosing spondylitis blood seemed to carry a telltale TCR beta motif made of several highly homologous variants. Significant enrichment of disease-linked clones was reportedly seen in matched ankylosing spondylitis synovial fluid.

This receptor was identified in a male donor with ankylosing spondylitis. Material: synovial fluid, either unsorted or a sorted T cell fraction (not recorded which). This chain joins TRBV11-2 and TRBJ1-2; no clear D. DNA for the CDR3: TGTGCCAGCAGCTTAGATTGGGCCTGGAACTATGGCTACACCTTC. The encoded protein is CASSLDWAWNYGYTF.